The T cell receptor beta chain described here comes from a study of blood T cell repertoires in COVID-19. Study details: The origin of the acute and convalescent COVID-19 samples was the United States, Italy and Spain. The cDNA or gDNA used as material had been derived from T cells, B-cell-depleted T cells, or PBMCs.

This clone turned up a few times. V lost 2 bases and J 1 base, leaving 6 bases between the germline ends. Germline CDR1 and CDR2: MNHEY and SMNVEV (reference sequence). CDR3 length: 14 amino acids. Measured with immunoSEQ multiplex PCR; TCRdb has only the in-frame clones, and not every one. The sample has 150,000 to 200,000 clones, around nine tenths seen once. This clonotype was sampled from a man aged 18 to 35 with active or convalescent COVID-19. Specimen: peripheral blood. This chain joins TRBV27 and TRBJ1-3; D gene unclear. The DNA for the CDR3 is TGTGCCAGCAGTTTACGGGGATCTGGAAACACCATATATTTT. Its translation: CASSLRGSGNTIYF.